This T cell receptor (beta chain) was captured in a study of human T cells and chemical hapten exposure. Overall study results and limits: Sensitization with DPC brought no change to TCRs above 1 in 1000 in frequency.

This clonotype was detected many times. The antigen is not known. It was the library that attached unique molecular identifiers to individual cDNA molecules. TCRdb itself ran the RACE reads through MiXCR, one entry per CDR3 protein. The data hold some 90,000 distinct CDR3 sequences, with more than 9.5% observed a single time. Documented time point: patch test 2, 6 weeks after DPC sensitization. Treatment reported: therapeutic diphenylcyclopropenone sensitization with weekly scalp DPC. Unfractionated whole blood served as the source for total RNA extraction. Losses at the gene ends were 1 base for V and 5 bases for J; bases not matched to a gene: 6. There are 17 residues in the CDR3. CDR1 is LGHNA, CDR2 YSLEER, per germline.

The origin of this receptor is a woman aged 40-49 years with alopecia areata. Some clones in this sample may be carry-over from other donors' samples. This sample comprised whole blood, obtained in connection with sensitization to the hapten diphenylcyclopropenone (DPC). This chain links TRBV4-3 with TRBJ2-2; 11 nucleotides agree with TRBD2. CDR3 nucleotides: TGCGCCAGCAGCCAAGCTAGCGGGGGGCCTAGGACCGGGGAGCTGTTTTTT. Translated, it gives CASSQASGGPRTGELFF.